This T cell receptor beta chain came from a study of graft-versus-host responses after intestinal transplantation. Overall study findings and caveats: Early after transplant, HvG clones declined as circulating GvH clones peaked.

The table came from immunoSEQ multiplex PCR; TCRdb's copy has only in-frame clones and leaves some out. The table lists approximately 15,000 clones, 30% of them singletons. Plating of around 200,000 CFSE-labeled responder cells was done together with around 200,000 irradiated, violet-dye-labeled stimulator cells. Proliferating CFSE-low CD3+CD4+ and CD3+CD8+ responders were sorted post-reaction. The V gene's germline CDR1 is MNHNY and CDR2 SVGAGI (reference sequence). The CDR3 has 15 residues. V was trimmed by 5 bases and J by 0 bases, leaving 13 bases between them. This clonotype was sampled from a human patient who received an intestinal transplant. The J gene is TRBJ2-5, the V gene TRBV6-6; D might be TRBD1 or TRBD2, each matching 5 bases. Sequenced here: alloreactive CD8+ T cells from a mixed lymphocyte reaction culture, sampled before intestinal transplant. Subset noted: CFSE-low proliferating T cells sorted from roughly 6-day pre-transplant mixed lymphocyte reaction (GvH or HvG direction). The CDR3 DNA is TGTGCCAGCAGTCGGGACCCGGCGAACCAAGAGACCCAGTACTTC. Its translation is CASSRDPANQETQYF.